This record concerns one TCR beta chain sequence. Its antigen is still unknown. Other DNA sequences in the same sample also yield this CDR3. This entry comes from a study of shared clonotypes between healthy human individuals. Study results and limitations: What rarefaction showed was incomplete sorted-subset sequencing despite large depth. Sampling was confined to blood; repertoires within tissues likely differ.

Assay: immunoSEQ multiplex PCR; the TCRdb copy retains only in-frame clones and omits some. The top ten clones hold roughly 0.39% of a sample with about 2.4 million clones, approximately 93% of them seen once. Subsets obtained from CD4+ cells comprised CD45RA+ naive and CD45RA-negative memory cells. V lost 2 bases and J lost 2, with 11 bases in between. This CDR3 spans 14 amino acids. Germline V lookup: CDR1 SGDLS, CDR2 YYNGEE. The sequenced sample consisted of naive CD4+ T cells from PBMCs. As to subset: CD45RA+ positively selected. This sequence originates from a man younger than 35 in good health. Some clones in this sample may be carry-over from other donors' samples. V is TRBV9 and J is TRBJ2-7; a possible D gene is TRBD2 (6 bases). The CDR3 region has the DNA TGTGCCAGCAGCGTGGGGGGACCAACCTACGAGCAGTACTTC. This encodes CASSVGGPTYEQYF.